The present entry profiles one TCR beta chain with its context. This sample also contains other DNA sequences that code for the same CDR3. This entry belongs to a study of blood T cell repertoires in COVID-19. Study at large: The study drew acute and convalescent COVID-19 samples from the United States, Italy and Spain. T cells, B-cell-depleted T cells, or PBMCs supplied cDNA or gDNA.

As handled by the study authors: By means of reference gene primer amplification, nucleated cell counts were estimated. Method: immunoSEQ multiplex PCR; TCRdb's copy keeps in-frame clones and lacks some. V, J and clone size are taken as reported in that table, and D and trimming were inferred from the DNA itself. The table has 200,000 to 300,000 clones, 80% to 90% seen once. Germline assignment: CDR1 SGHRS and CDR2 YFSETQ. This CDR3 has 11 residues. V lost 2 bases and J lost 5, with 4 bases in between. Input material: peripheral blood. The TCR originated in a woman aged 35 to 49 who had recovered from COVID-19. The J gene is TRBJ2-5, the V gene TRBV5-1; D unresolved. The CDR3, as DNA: TGCGCCAGCAGCTTAGCTGAGACCCAGTACTTC. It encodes CASSLAETQYF.